A selection of T cell receptor beta chains follows, all from one sample in a study of T-cell memory formation after mild COVID-19. TCRdb independently ran MiXCR on the 5' RACE reads; one entry per CDR3 protein. The sample has roughly 48,000 distinct CDR3 sequences; 27% are singletons. The specimen sequenced was PBMCs or a T cell subset sorted from them (not recorded which). The receptors here all came from a man in his late teens or twenties who had mild COVID-19 (a few samples of this study predate the infection). Cell type and time point are not known. Each CDR3 is given with its conserved first and last residue. D genes are given only for firm matches. Clone size, where shown, is once, few, many, or a class for clones that have expanded.

j_call clone_size v_call d_call cdr3_nt cdr3_aa
TRBJ2-3 few TRBV7-2 TRBD2 TGTGCCAGCAGCGCAACTAGCGGGGAGGCAGATACGCAGTATTTT CASSATSGEADTQYF
TRBJ1-1 . TRBV7-2 . TGTGCCAGCAGGTCTACTTTCTCAGAACGGAACACTGAAGCTTTCTTT CASRSTFSERNTEAFF
TRBJ2-1 . TRBV20-1 . TGCAGTGCTAATGAAGGGGGACCCTACAATGAGCAGTTCTTC CSANEGGPYNEQFF
TRBJ2-1 few TRBV6-2/TRBV6-3 TRBD2 TGTGCCAGCAGACTAGCGGGGGTCGGTGAGCAGTTCTTC CASRLAGVGEQFF
TRBJ2-2 once TRBV19 TRBD1 TGTGCCAGTAGTCCTGGGACAGGGAGCACCGGGGAGCTGTTTTTT CASSPGTGSTGELFF
TRBJ1-5 . TRBV7-9 TRBD1 TGTGCCAGCAGCTTTGGGACAGGCCTCAATCAGCCCCAGCATTTT CASSFGTGLNQPQHF
TRBJ2-1 . TRBV6-2/TRBV6-3 TRBD2 TGTGCCTTGGGGGGGGGCTCCTACAATGAGCAGTTCTTC CALGGGSYNEQFF
TRBJ2-7 many TRBV24-1 TRBD1 TGTGCCACTCGCGAAACCGGGACAGGGGGCGCTGAGGCCGGTTACGAGCAGTACTTC CATRETGTGGAEAGYEQYF
TRBJ2-7 few TRBV21-1 . TGTGCCAGCAGCAACAGGGGGCAGGCGAAAGAGCAGTACTTC CASSNRGQAKEQYF
TRBJ1-1 . TRBV12-3/TRBV12-4 . TGTGCCAGCAGTTCAGGGCCCACTGAAGCTTTCTTT CASSSGPTEAFF
TRBJ2-3 . TRBV12-3/TRBV12-4 . TGTGCCAGCAGTCTCAGGGGGAGGAGTGCAGATACGCAGTATTTT CASSLRGRSADTQYF
TRBJ2-5 . TRBV14 . TGTGCCAGCAGCCAAGGCCAAGAGACCCAGTACTTC CASSQGQETQYF
TRBJ2-1 . TRBV9 . TGTGCCAGCAGCGCCGGGGAGGATGAGCAGTTCTTC CASSAGEDEQFF
TRBJ2-2 few TRBV5-1 TRBD1 TGCGCCAGCAGCCCGCTGACAGGGGTCAACACCGGGGAGCTGTTTTTT CASSPLTGVNTGELFF
TRBJ2-3 few TRBV5-1 TRBD2 TGCGCCAGCAGCTTGAGGCTAGCGGGGATCACAGATACGCAGTATTTT CASSLRLAGITDTQYF
TRBJ2-5 . TRBV5-1 . TGCGCCAGCAGCTTGTTTCGGGGGCGAGCCGAAGAGACCCAGTACTTC CASSLFRGRAEETQYF
TRBJ2-1 . TRBV7-3 . TGTGCCAGCAGCTTAGGTTCACTAGTTTACAATGAGCAGTTCTTC CASSLGSLVYNEQFF
TRBJ1-6 . TRBV4-1 . TGCGCCAGCAGCCAAGTGGCAGGGCGGTCACCCCTCCACTTT CASSQVAGRSPLHF
TRBJ1-5 . TRBV21-1 . TGTGCCAGCAGCTCAACGCGGGGGGTCAGCAATCAGCCCCAGCATTTT CASSSTRGVSNQPQHF
TRBJ2-2 few TRBV20-1 . TGCAGTGCTAGAGGGGAGAGTGCGGGGCAGAACACCGGGGAGCTGTTTTTT CSARGESAGQNTGELFF
TRBJ1-4 . TRBV10-3 . TGTGCCATCAGTGAGGACCATGAAAAACTGTTTTTT CAISEDHEKLFF
TRBJ1-5 . TRBV6-5 TRBD1 TGTGCCAGCAGCGCCCGGACAGGCACTTATAGCAATCAGCCCCAGCATTTT CASSARTGTYSNQPQHF
TRBJ2-1 few TRBV7-6 . TGTGCCAGCAGCTTATTCGGTGAGCAGTTCTTC CASSLFGEQFF
TRBJ2-3 . TRBV4-1 . TGCGCCAGCAGCCGGGGTAGTGGGGGCATCGCAGATACGCAGTATTTT CASSRGSGGIADTQYF
TRBJ2-4 few TRBV29-1 TRBD1 TGCAGCGTGACAGGGGAGGCCAAAAACATTCAGTACTTC CSVTGEAKNIQYF
TRBJ2-6 . TRBV29-1 . TGCAGCGCGGAATTCGCTGCAGGGGCGAGCTCTGGGGCCAACGTCCTGACTTTC CSAEFAAGASSGANVLTF
TRBJ2-1 few TRBV6-2/TRBV6-3 . TGTGCCAGCAATTTAGCATCCTACAATGAGCAGTTCTTC CASNLASYNEQFF
TRBJ1-1 . TRBV4-1 . TGCGCCAGCAGCCCCGGGGCGACCACTGAAGCTTTCTTT CASSPGATTEAFF
TRBJ2-1 . TRBV11-3 TRBD2 TGTGCCAGCAGCCCCAGACTAGCGGGGGTCAATGAGCAGTTCTTC CASSPRLAGVNEQFF
TRBJ2-6 . TRBV14 . TGTGCCAGCAGGCTCGCGGGGGCCCAATCAGGGGCCAACGTCCTGACTTTC CASRLAGAQSGANVLTF
TRBJ1-1 few TRBV5-1 . TGCGCCAGCAGCTTGTGGGAGGGAGGCACTGAAGCTTTCTTT CASSLWEGGTEAFF
TRBJ1-1 . TRBV7-2 TRBD1 TGTGCCAGCAGCCTTCCTCGGACAGGCGTCCCCGGGACTGAAGCTTTCTTT CASSLPRTGVPGTEAFF
TRBJ2-1 . TRBV7-9 TRBD1 TGTGCCAGCAGCTCCGCTCGACAGGGCGATGAGCAGTTCTTC CASSSARQGDEQFF
TRBJ2-2 . TRBV7-9 . TGTGCCAGCTTAGGGCCTAAGAATGGCTGGGAGCTGTTTTTT CASLGPKNGWELFF
TRBJ1-2 . TRBV4-3 TRBD1 TGCGCCAGCAGCCAAGATCCTAGGACAGGGGCCTATCGTAACTATGGCTACACCTTC CASSQDPRTGAYRNYGYTF